This TCR beta chain was sequenced in a study of HIV-infected patients and healthy controls (dated by TCRdb to about 2014). General notes on the study: CD4 counts rose modestly but significantly in about 90% of the 16 patients after three months of therapy, yet stayed below normal ranges. Patients lacked overall T-cell lymphocytopenia, and total CDR3 counts per chain did not differ significantly from controls. An undetectable viral load was attained by 11 of 16 patients by the second bleed and by all patients after a further year of therapy. The study tested whether deep TCR repertoire sequencing of HIV patients' small blood samples could capture immune perturbation and reconstitution. CD8 counts did not change consistently during early therapy, while the CD4:CD8 ratio increased slightly. What the research found in general, with its limitations: Alpha-chain CDR3s from MAIT cells occurred at high frequency in healthy controls but were severely depleted in HIV+ repertoires. Slight age and sex profile differences between the study cohorts did not explain the observed diversity differences. The therapy captured by the treated samples lasted only around 3 months, arguably too short a period to observe immune reconstitution given low adult thymic output. HIV-associated CDR3s exhibited a significant reduction in frequency during therapy, whereas CMV-associated CDR3s exhibited no significant change, although the majority increased in frequency. The pairing of alpha and beta chains was not determined in the samples. Unequal numbers of distinct sequences between patients and controls complicated comparisons, and size-matching overweighted rare events from HIV-infected data. Processing was restricted to sixteen HIV-infected individuals, which the authors judged to be a major constraint on the generalizability of the findings. Using whole blood restricted sequencing depth and prevented separating the dynamics of distinct T-cell subpopulations. Healthy control repertoires showed roughly threefold more distinct CDR3s and higher Shannon diversity than untreated HIV+ repertoires. Oligoclonality may be reflected in the significantly higher mean Gini indices of HIV-infected repertoires compared with controls. Size-matched repertoire data did not replicate the apparent post-therapy recovery of the Gini index in HIV-infected patients. Eight alpha and eight beta V genes showed significantly different mean usage between HIV-infected patients and controls. Healthy controls shared more CDR3s between individuals than HIV+ patients, by Jaccard index and by count of highly shared sequences. Donor HLA types were not determined in the study.

V is cut by 4 bases and J by 6 bases, and the space between the germline ends is 4 bases. In the germline V gene, CDR1 corresponds to SGHTA and CDR2 to FQGTGA. The CDR3 covers 11 residues, taking in both the cysteine and the phenylalanine. Of the read, only the CDR3 DNA is kept; its 33 bases are in frame from base 1. This clonotype has a single count. What antigen it recognizes has not been identified. Base qualities are not at hand, and no much larger clone is one base apart. A single read makes a weak case. Follow-up blood was drawn from HIV-infected patients roughly three months, about 14 weeks, after the initiation of antiretroviral therapy. Whole blood was used without cell fractionation, so the repertoire reflected all unsorted peripheral T cells. For RNA extraction, an approximately 2.5 ml sample of peripheral blood was drawn into Tempus tubes. Patients with febrile or AIDS-related illness, tumors, hepatitis B or C coinfection, immunomodulatory therapy, recent vaccination or treatment interruptions were excluded from enrollment. Residual genomic DNA was removed with the TURBO-DNase kit and globin mRNA was depleted with GLOBINclear.

SuperScript III was used to reverse transcribe 500 ng RNA with primers targeting the alpha and beta constant regions. Alpha and beta chain libraries were generated separately via chain-specific third strand synthesis with multiplexing indices. The protocol used a single primer pair to amplify all rearrangements within a chain, which avoided primer bias, and attached molecular barcodes to each cDNA molecule. Purified cDNA was joined by T4 RNA Ligase 1 to a 5' RACE adapter carrying a random hexamer and the SP2 sequencing primer site. The authors primed second strand synthesis from the SP2 site with Phusion polymerase and used slow temperature ramps to favor optimal annealing. Two random hexamer sequences, both added before amplification and joined together, made up the 12-nucleotide barcode of each molecule. An amplification PCR of approximately 25 cycles with P5s and P7 primers came after a short first PCR that had added P5 and P7 adapter elements plus a second index. In total the libraries went through roughly 29 PCR cycles, after which the libraries were quantified on a Qubit, sized on a Bioanalyzer, and diluted to around 4.1 nM. Normalized libraries were sequenced on an Illumina MiSeq with 2 x 250 paired-end kits. Reverse transcription reactions were cleaned up on MinElute columns and eluted into about 9.5 ul Tris-Cl. The adapter ligations were run for approximately 23 hours at 16 degrees C, and AMPure XP beads at a 1:1 ratio were afterwards used to clean them. The original methods were these. Demultiplexed FASTQ files were processed with a modified Decombinator that output V, J, insert and barcode information. Any sequence that shared a barcode yet differed from the dominant sequence was discarded as an error, and the number of original cDNA molecules was estimated by counting barcodes clustered at Levenshtein distance 3. The R packages ineq, vegan, igraph and RCytoscape were used for downstream analyses, with IMGT nomenclature and CDR3 definitions applied. V gene usage was computed over distinct sequences, each TCR counted once to avoid skew from clonal expansion. Within a donor, similarity networks joined unique CDR3 amino acid sequences in every case where two of them were separated by a single Levenshtein edit. Published HIV-specific CDR3s (around 90 alpha, 700 or so beta) and CMV-specific CDR3s (more than 12 alpha, around 250 beta) were compiled and searched for in the repertoires. Random subsampling to size-matched repertoires showed patients' decreased diversity was not caused by their lower sequence numbers. TCRdb reprocessing: public reads trimmed at Q25 with fastp, clones called with MiXCR, in-frame beta chains kept. All rows with the same CDR3 protein become a single entry with the most common DNA and genes. The V and J calls follow TCRdb's processing rather than the paper's. This sample comprises 9,400 or so distinct CDR3 sequences, 8.7% of them detected only once. The top ten clones comprise around a fifth of the sample.

Here the sequenced sample was blood, taken during antiretroviral therapy. This sequence uses TRBV7-3 and TRBJ2-1, with the D gene not clear enough to name. The sequence came from an adult with HIV infection. The sequenced DNA is TGTGCCAGCAGCTCAACCAATGAGCAGTTCTTC. Translated, this is CASSSTNEQFF.